This T cell receptor (beta chain) was captured by sequencing in a study of identical twins (dated by TCRdb to 2016 to 2018). About the study as a whole: To test whether fetal clonotypes persist, this study deep-sequenced TCR alpha and beta repertoires from monozygotic twins, from unrelated adults of various ages, and from cord blood. Replicate twin experiments were performed at different times using different library preparation protocols to rule out contamination.

The protocol used for the library was 5' RACE. Instrument used: Illumina HiSeq 2000. Template switching introduced a universal primer binding site; the final cDNA contained a unique molecular identifier, enabling accurate counting of TCR cDNA molecules. Specific primers in the conserved constant-segment region were used to synthesize first-strand cDNA for the TCR alpha and beta chains. To control for contamination, every cDNA library was double barcoded, receiving both a SMART-Mk sample barcode and Illumina barcodes. TruSeq adapter sequences, together with Illumina sample barcodes, were added in two successive PCR steps. The TCR alpha and beta cDNA libraries were sequenced on the Illumina HiSeq platform using custom primers. In the paper's pipeline: MiGEC processed the raw reads to extract unique molecular identifiers, while MiXCR was used to determine the CDR3 positions. Recombination models were inferred per individual with the repgenHMM and IGoR tools using an EM algorithm. The tcR package in R was used for shared clonotype analysis, with sharing normalized by the product of cloneset sizes. To study raw recombination free of thymic and clonal selection effects, out-of-frame nonproductive sequences were analyzed. TCRdb reprocessing: public reads trimmed at Q25 with fastp, clones called with MiXCR, in-frame beta chains kept. One record per CDR3 amino acid sequence lists the most common genes and DNA. These V and J calls are TCRdb output, not the study's own analysis. The sample profile shows about 1.7 million distinct CDR3 sequences; around a third of them were found once. Over 0.25% of the sample comes from the top ten.

Every donor was a healthy Caucasian. Concerning this clonotype itself: The specificity of this receptor is unknown. Base qualities are not provided; no much larger clone lies one nucleotide away.

Broader findings and caveats from the paper: Zero-insertion analyses could be partly confounded by invariant T cells such as MAIT and iNKT, although diverse VJ usage argued against such confounding for most clonotypes. A weaker excess of twin sharing was found in beta out-of-frame sequences because the signal-to-noise ratio was lowered by fewer shared sequences. Compared with coincidental sharing between unrelated individuals, out-of-frame TCR alpha sequences shared between twins had an excess of sequences with low generation probability. Fewer insertions were carried by abundant cord blood beta clonotypes, a similar but weaker trend appeared in young adult naive repertoires, and no such trend appeared in memory repertoires. Because the same donors could not be followed over many years, the conclusions relied on cross-sectional statistical analysis. In monozygotic twins, out-of-frame TCR alpha sharing was systematically underestimated by recombination models, although the models agreed with sharing between unrelated individuals.

Sequencing used cord blood. The clonotype was recovered from a newborn girl in good health.

The nucleotide sequence is given as TGTGCCAGCAGTTACTCGAGTTGGGAGAGCGGGGAGCTGTTTTTT. It codes for CASSYSSWESGELFF. In this chain, TRBV6-5 is recombined with TRBJ2-2; possibly the D gene is TRBD2, per 5 matching bases. The CDR3 spans 15 residues, from the cysteine through the phenylalanine. This entry keeps only the CDR3 DNA: 45 bases, framed from base 1. V is pared back by 0 bases and J by 7 bases, with 12 bases lying between the germline termini. The germline V gene yields MNHEY for CDR1 and SVGAGI for CDR2.